The 15 T cell receptor beta chains below were found in one sample sequenced in a study of T cells after yellow fever vaccination. Each CDR3 protein is one row after TCRdb ran MiXCR on the 5' RACE reads. The sample holds about 300,000 distinct CDR3 sequences, 8.7% seen once. The sample consisted of CD4+ T cells sorted from PBMCs, taken 5 days after the yellow fever booster vaccination. These receptors all come from a man younger than 35 who received the YFV17D yellow fever vaccine.

This clonotype was recorded at least ten times. The CDR3 DNA reads as TGTGCCAGCAGTTCTCAGGTGGGACATTCACCCCTCCACTTT. Translated: CASSSQVGHSPLHF. The chain carries TRBV5-4 and TRBJ1-6; D may be TRBD1 (5 bases). The CDR3 runs to 14 residues. Trimming removed 5 bases at V and 8 bases at J, with 14 bases between. Germline loops: CDR1 SGHNT, CDR2 YYREEE (reference sequence).

The chain is built from TRBV12-3 or TRBV12-4 and TRBJ2-1; perhaps TRBD2 as D (6 bases). Trimming took 5 bases from V and 6 from J, leaving 17 bases between them. This CDR3 is built from 15 residues. The CDR3 loop reads CASSTRPVSGNEQFF. The CDR3 nucleotides read TGTGCCAGCAGTACCCGTCCAGTTAGCGGCAATGAGCAGTTCTTC.

The chain employs TRBV5-4 and TRBJ2-7, with D perhaps being TRBD1 or TRBD2 (5 bases each). Germline CDR1 and CDR2: SGHNT and YYREEE (reference sequence). The CDR3 sequence is 16 residues long. The V end lost 0 bases, the J end lost 2 bases, and 15 bases lay between the germline ends. Here the CDR3 DNA reads TGTGCCAGCAGCTTGGCCGCCGGGGCTACCACCTACGAGCAGTACTTC. Residues: CASSLAAGATTYEQYF.

A few counts support this clonotype. The rearrangement joins TRBV6-4 to TRBJ1-2; tentative D call: TRBD1 (5 bases). V was trimmed by 0 bases and J by 4 bases, leaving 6 bases between them. The length of the CDR3 is 13 residues. Germline lookup yields CDR1 MRHNA and CDR2 SNTAGT. CDR3 in DNA: TGTGCCAGCAGTGACTCTGGGGGCTATGGCTACACCTTC. Its protein is CASSDSGGYGYTF.

This clonotype has ten or more counts. The chain carries TRBV4-3 and TRBJ2-2, with TRBD2 matching over 8 bases. V trimming: 2 bases; J trimming: 2 bases; junction bases outside the gene matches: 13. CDR3 size: 19 residues. Germline V CDR1 and CDR2: LGHNA, YSLEER. The CDR3: CASSQQPHFAGGNTGELFF. For the CDR3, the DNA is TGCGCCAGCAGCCAACAGCCCCATTTTGCGGGGGGCAACACCGGGGAGCTGTTTTTT.

This clonotype was seen a handful of times. V and J are TRBV12-3 or TRBV12-4 and TRBJ2-3, with TRBD2 identical over 8 bases. The junction had 7 bases not matched to a gene; V was cut back by 2 bases and J by 6 bases. The CDR3 sequence is 15 residues long. The CDR3 DNA follows: TGTGCCAGCAGTTTAAATCAGGGCGGGAGGGATACGCAGTATTTT. This translates into CASSLNQGGRDTQYF.

The V call is TRBV20-1, the J call TRBJ1-2; 7 nucleotides agree with TRBD1. The J segment lost 4 bases and the V segment lost 5 bases, leaving 4 bases of the junction unmatched. The CDR3 covers 12 residues. Germline V lookup: CDR1 DFQATT, CDR2 SNEGSKA (reference sequence). The DNA of the CDR3 is TGCAGTGCTTCAGGGGGGGTCTATGGCTACACCTTC. It translates to CSASGGVYGYTF.

The chain carries TRBV5-1 and TRBJ2-1, with 8 bases lining up with TRBD2. This CDR3 contains 15 residues. Germline assignment: CDR1 SGHRS and CDR2 YFSETQ. V gave up 5 bases and J gave up 4 bases; unmatched junction bases: 8. CDR3 loop: CASSTSGGLYNEQFF. The DNA for the CDR3 is TGCGCCAGCAGTACAAGCGGGGGCCTTTACAATGAGCAGTTCTTC.

The chain combines TRBV7-2 with TRBJ2-1; D is unresolved. CDR1 SGHTA and CDR2 FQGNSA come from the germline V gene. This CDR3 is built from 14 residues. The V gene lost 8 bases and the J gene lost 2 bases, with 13 bases spanning the gap. CDR3 coding DNA: TGTGCCAGCGGTGGGCTTGCGACCTACAATGAGCAGTTCTTC. Amino acid sequence: CASGGLATYNEQFF.

This clonotype came up many times. This CDR3 reads CASSFLSTGAPPSPLHF. The CDR3 nucleotides are TGTGCCAGCAGTTTCCTATCGACAGGGGCGCCACCTTCACCCCTCCACTTT. This chain joins TRBV27 and TRBJ1-6, with 8 positions matching TRBD1. The germline V gene has CDR1 MNHEY and CDR2 SMNVEV (reference sequence). The length of the CDR3 is 17 residues. Trimming cost V 3 bases and J 9 bases; bases outside gene matches: 13.

This clonotype was picked up a small number of times. The chain joins TRBV20-1 to TRBJ1-5, with D possibly being TRBD1 (5 bases). CDR3 length equals 16 residues. V lost 0 bases and J lost 6, with 18 bases in between. Germline V gives CDR1 DFQATT, CDR2 SNEGSKA (reference sequence). CDR3 sequence (DNA): TGCAGTGCTAGAGATCTCGGGGGTTGGTTAGGTCAGCCCCAGCATTTT. Its protein is CSARDLGGWLGQPQHF.

This clonotype came up a few times. For the CDR3, the DNA is TGTGCCAGCAGCTTGCTTAGGGCCTCGGCAGATACGCAGTATTTT. Protein sequence: CASSLLRASADTQYF. The chain links TRBV7-2 to TRBJ2-3; unclear D gene. The CDR3 extends over 15 amino acids. Germline V CDR1 and CDR2: SGHTA, FQGNSA. Between the trimmed V and J ends, which lost 3 bases and 4 bases, there was a span of 14 bases.

This clonotype was counted many times. The chain uses TRBV12-3 or TRBV12-4 and TRBJ1-5; no clear D gene. Deletions cut 8 bases from V and 11 bases from J, with 22 bases between. CDR3 length equals 14 residues. The CDR3 protein is CASALWADPRAQHF. In DNA form, the CDR3 reads TGTGCCAGCGCCCTCTGGGCGGACCCTCGGGCCCAGCATTTT.

The chain links TRBV9 to TRBJ2-2; D might be TRBD2 (6 bases). Trimming stripped 0 bases from V and 6 bases from J, with 12 bases between. The CDR3 has 15 amino acids. CDR1 is SGDLS and CDR2 is YYNGEE in the germline V gene. For the CDR3, the DNA is TGTGCCAGCAGCGTAGAACTAGCAGGCGCCGGGGAGCTGTTTTTT. This gives the protein CASSVELAGAGELFF.

The chain employs TRBV9 and TRBJ1-4; possibly TRBD1 for D (5 bases). The CDR3 sequence is 14 residues long. Germline V gene lookup returns CDR1 SGDLS and CDR2 YYNGEE. V dropped 3 bases and J dropped 11 bases, with 17 bases sitting between them. For the CDR3, the DNA is TGTGCCAGCAGCGAAGAGCCCCGGGACCCTAAACTGTTTTTT. This codes for CASSEEPRDPKLFF.